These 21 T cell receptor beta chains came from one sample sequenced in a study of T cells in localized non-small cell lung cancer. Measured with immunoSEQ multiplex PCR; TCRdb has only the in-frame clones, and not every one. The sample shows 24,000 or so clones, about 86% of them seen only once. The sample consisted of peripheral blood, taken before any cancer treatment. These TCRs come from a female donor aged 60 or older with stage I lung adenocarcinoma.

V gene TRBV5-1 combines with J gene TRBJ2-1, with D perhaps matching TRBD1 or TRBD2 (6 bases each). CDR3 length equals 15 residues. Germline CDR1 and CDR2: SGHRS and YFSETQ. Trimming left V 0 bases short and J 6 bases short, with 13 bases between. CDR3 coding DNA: TGCGCCAGCAGCTTGGTTCCGGGGGCCGGCAATGAGCAGTTCTTC. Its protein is CASSLVPGAGNEQFF.

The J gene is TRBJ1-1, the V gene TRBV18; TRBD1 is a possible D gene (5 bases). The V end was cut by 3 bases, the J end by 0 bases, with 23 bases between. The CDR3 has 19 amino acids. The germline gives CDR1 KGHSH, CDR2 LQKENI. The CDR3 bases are TGTGCCAGCTCACCGTACCCCCCAGGGCAGTTTCACATGAACACTGAAGCTTTCTTT. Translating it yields CASSPYPPGQFHMNTEAFF.

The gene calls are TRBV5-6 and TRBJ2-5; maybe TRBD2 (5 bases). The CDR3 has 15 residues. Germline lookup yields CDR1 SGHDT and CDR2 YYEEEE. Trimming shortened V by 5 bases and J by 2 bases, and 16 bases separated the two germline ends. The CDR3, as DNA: TGTGCCAGCAGTTCCATCGCGGGTTCTCAAGAGACCCAGTACTTC. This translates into CASSSIAGSQETQYF.

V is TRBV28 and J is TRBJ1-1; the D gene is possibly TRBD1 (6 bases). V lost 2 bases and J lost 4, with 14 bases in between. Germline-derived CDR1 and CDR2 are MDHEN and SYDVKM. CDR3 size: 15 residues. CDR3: CASSLIAGVGTEAFF. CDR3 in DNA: TGTGCCAGCAGTTTAATCGCAGGGGTGGGCACTGAAGCTTTCTTT.

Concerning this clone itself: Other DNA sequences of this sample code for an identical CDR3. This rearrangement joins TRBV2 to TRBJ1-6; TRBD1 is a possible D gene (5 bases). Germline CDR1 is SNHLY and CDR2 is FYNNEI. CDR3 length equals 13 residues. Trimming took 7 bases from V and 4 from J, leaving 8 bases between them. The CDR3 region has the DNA TGTGCCAGCAAAGGGGTATATAATTCACCCCTCCACTTT. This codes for CASKGVYNSPLHF.

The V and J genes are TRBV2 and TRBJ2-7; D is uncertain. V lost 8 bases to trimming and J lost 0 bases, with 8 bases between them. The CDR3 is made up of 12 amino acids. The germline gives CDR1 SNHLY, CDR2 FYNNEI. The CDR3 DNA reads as TGTGCCAGCTTCCGCCGCTCCTACGAGCAGTACTTC. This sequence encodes CASFRRSYEQYF.

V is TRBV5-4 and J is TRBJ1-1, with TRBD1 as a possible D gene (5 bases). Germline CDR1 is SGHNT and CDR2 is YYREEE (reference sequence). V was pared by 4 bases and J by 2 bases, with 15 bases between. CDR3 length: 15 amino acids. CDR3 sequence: CASSALTGVNTEAFF. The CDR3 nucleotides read TGTGCCAGCAGCGCGCTAACGGGGGTTAACACTGAAGCTTTCTTT.

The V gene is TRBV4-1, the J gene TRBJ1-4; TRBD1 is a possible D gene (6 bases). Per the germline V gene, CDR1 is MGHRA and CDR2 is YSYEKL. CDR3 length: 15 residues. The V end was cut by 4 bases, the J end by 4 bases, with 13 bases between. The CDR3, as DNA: TGCGCCAGCAGCCCGCAGGGGTTGGGTAATGAAAAACTGTTTTTT. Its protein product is CASSPQGLGNEKLFF.

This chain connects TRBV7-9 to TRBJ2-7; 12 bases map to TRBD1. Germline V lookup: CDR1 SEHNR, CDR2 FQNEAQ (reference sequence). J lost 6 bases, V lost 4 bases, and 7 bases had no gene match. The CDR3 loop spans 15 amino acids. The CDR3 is CASSSPGTGGGEQYF. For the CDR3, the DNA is TGTGCCAGCAGCTCCCCCGGGACAGGGGGCGGCGAGCAGTACTTC.

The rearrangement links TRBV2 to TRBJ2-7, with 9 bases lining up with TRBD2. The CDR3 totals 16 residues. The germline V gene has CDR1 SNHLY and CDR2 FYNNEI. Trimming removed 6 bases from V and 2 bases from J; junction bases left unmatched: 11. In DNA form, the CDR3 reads TGTGCCAGCAGCCCAAGAGGACTAGCGTATACCTACGAGCAGTACTTC. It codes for CASSPRGLAYTYEQYF.

CDR3 protein: CASSQDRTGVGEQYF. The CDR3 nucleotides are TGTGCCAGCAGCCAAGATCGAACAGGGGTTGGGGAGCAGTACTTC. The genes are TRBV4-2 and TRBJ2-7; 7 bases fit TRBD1. This CDR3 contains 15 residues. V was clipped by 0 bases and J by 7 bases; unmatched bases: 9. The germline CDR1 and CDR2 sequences are LGHNA and YNFKEQ.

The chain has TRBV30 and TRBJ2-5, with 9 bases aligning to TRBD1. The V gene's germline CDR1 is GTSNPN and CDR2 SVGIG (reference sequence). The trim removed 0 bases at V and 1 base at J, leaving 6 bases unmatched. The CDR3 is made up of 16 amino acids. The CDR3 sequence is CAWSVTGQGIQETQYF. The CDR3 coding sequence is TGTGCCTGGAGTGTAACCGGACAGGGGATCCAAGAGACCCAGTACTTC.

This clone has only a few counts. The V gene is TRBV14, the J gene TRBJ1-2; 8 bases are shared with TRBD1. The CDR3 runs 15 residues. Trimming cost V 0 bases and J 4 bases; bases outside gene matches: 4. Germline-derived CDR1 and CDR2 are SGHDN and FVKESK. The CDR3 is CASSQDRDRLYGYTF. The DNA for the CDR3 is TGTGCCAGCAGCCAAGATCGGGACAGGCTCTATGGCTACACCTTC. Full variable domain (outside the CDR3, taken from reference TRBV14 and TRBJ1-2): EAGVTQFPSHSVIEKGQTVTLRCDPISGHDNLYWYRRVMGKEIKFLLHFVKESKQDESGMPNNRFLAERTGGTYSTLKVQPAELEDSGVYFCASSQDRDRLYGYTFGSGTRLTVV.

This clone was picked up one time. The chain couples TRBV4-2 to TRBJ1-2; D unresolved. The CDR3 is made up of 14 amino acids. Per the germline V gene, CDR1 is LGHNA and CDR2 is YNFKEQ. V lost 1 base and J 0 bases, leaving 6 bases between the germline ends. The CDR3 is CASSQGQSNYGYTF. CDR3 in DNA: TGTGCCAGCAGCCAAGGGCAGTCTAACTATGGCTACACCTTC.

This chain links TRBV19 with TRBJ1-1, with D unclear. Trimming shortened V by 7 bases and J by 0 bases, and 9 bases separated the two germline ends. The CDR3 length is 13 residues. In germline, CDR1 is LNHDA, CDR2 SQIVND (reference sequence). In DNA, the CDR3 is TGTGCCAGTAACCAGCCGATGAACACTGAAGCTTTCTTT. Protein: CASNQPMNTEAFF.

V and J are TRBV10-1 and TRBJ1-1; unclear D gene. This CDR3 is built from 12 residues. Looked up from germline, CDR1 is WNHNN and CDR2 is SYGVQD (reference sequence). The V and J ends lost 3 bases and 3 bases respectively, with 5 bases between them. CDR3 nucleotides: TGCGCCAGCAGTGACAGCTACACTGAAGCTTTCTTT. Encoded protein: CASSDSYTEAFF.

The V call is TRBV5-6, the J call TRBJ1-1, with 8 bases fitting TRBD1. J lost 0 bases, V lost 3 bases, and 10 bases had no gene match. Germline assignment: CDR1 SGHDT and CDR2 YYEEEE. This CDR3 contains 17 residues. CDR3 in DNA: TGTGCCAGCAGCTCCCGACAGGGGCGGAGGGTGAACACTGAAGCTTTCTTT. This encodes CASSSRQGRRVNTEAFF.

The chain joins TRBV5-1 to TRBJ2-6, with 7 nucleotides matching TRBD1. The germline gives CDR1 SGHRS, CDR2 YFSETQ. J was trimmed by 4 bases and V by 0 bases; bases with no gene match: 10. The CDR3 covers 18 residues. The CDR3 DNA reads TGCGCCAGCAGCTTGGGACAGGGCCTTCTATCCGGGGCCAACGTCCTGACTTTC. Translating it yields CASSLGQGLLSGANVLTF.

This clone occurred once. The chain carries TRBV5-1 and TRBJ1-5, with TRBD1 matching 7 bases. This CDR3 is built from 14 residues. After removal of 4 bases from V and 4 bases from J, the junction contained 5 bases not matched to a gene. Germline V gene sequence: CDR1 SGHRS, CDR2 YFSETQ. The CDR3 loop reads CASSEGTANQPQHF. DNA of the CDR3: TGCGCCAGCAGCGAAGGGACAGCAAATCAGCCCCAGCATTTT. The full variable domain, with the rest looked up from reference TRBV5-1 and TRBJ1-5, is KAGVTQTPRYLIKTRGQQVTLSCSPISGHRSVSWYQQTPGQGLQFLFEYFSETQRNKGNFPGRFSGRQFSNSRSEMNVSTLELGDSALYLCASSEGTANQPQHFGDGTRLSIL.

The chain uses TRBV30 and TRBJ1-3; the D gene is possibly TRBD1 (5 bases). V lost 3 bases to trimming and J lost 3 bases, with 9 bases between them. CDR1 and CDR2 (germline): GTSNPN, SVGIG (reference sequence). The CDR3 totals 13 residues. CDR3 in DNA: TGTGCCTGGAGGTCAGGGAATGGAAACACCATATATTTT. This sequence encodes CAWRSGNGNTIYF.

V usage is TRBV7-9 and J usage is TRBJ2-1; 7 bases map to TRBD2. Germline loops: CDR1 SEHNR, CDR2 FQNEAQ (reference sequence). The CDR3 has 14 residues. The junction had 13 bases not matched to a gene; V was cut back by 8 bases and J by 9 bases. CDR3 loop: CASGPSGTRSEQFF. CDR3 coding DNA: TGTGCCAGCGGACCTAGCGGAACTCGGTCTGAGCAGTTCTTC.